This TCR beta chain derives from a study of blood T cell repertoires in COVID-19. Per the germline V gene, CDR1 is SEHNR and CDR2 is FQNEAQ (reference sequence). CDR3 length: 15 amino acids. Unmatched junction bases numbered 4, after V lost 4 bases and J lost 3 bases. Sequencing was performed with immunoSEQ multiplex PCR; in TCRdb, only in-frame clones are kept and a portion is missing. This table has fewer than 250,000 clones, around 85% appearing once. The source is an older woman with active or convalescent COVID-19. Input material: peripheral blood. The gene calls are TRBV7-9 and TRBJ1-3; 9 nucleotides match TRBD1. The CDR3 nucleotides are TGTGCCAGCAGCTCGGACAGGGGAAGTGGAAACACCATATATTTT. Protein: CASSSDRGSGNTIYF. The variable domain in full, with the rest retrieved from reference TRBV7-9 and TRBJ1-3, is DTGVSQNPRHKITKRGQNVTFRCDPISEHNRLYWYRQTLGQGPEFLTYFQNEAQLEKSRLLSDRFSAERPKGSFSTLEIQRTEQGDSAMYLCASSSDRGSGNTIYFGEGSWLTVV.